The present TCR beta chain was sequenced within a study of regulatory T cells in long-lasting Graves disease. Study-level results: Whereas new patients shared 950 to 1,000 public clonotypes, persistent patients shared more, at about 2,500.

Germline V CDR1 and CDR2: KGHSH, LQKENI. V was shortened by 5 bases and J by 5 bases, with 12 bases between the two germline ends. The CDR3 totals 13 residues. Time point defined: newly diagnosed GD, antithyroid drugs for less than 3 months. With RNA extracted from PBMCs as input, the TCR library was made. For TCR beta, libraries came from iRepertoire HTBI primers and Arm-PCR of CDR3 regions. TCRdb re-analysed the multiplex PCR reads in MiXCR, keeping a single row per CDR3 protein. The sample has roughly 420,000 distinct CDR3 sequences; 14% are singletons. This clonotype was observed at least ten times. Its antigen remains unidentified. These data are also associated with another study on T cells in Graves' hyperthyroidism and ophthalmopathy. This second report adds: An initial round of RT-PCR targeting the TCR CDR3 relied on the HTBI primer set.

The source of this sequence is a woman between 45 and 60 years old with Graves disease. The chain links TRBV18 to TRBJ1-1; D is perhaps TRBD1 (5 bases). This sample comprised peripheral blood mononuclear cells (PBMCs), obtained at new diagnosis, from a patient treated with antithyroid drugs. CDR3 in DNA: TGTGCCAGCTCAGCGGACATGGGGACTGAAGCTTTCTTT. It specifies CASSADMGTEAFF.